This T cell receptor (beta chain) was documented in a study of CD8+ T cells in alopecia areata. Extraction of RNA preceded its reverse transcription into cDNA, which served as the sequencing template. Using immunoSEQ multiplex PCR, the repertoire was profiled, and TCRdb retains in-frame clones only, with some absent. The sample lists hundreds of thousands of clones, around two thirds occurring once. Germline trimming cut 3 bases from V and 5 bases from J; bases unmatched to any gene: 2. This CDR3 comprises 16 residues. Germline loops: CDR1 SEHNR, CDR2 FQNEAQ (reference sequence). The chain has TRBV7-9 and TRBJ2-3; 16 bases align to TRBD2. The receptor was derived from a human donor with alopecia areata. The specimen comprised CD4+ T cells sorted from blood, sampled at week 0. CDR3 in amino acids: CASSFGTSGGEDTQYF. The CDR3 DNA reads as TGTGCCAGCAGCTTCGGGACTAGCGGGGGGGAAGATACGCAGTATTTT.